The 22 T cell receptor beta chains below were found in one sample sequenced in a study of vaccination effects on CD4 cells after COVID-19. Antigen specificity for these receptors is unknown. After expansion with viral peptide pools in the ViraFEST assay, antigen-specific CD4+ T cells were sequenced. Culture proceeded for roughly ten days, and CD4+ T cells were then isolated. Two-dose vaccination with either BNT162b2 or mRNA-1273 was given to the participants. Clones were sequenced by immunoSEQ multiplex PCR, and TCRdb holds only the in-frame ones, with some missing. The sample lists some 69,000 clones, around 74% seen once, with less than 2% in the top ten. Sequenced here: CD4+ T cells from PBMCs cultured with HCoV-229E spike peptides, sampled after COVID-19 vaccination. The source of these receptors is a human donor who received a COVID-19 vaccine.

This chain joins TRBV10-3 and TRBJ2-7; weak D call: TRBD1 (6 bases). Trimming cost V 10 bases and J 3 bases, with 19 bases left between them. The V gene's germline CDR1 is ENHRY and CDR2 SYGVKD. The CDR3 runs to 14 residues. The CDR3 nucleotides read TGTGCCACCATAGCCGGGCCCAGGGGCTACGAGCAGTACGTC. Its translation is CATIAGPRGYEQYV.

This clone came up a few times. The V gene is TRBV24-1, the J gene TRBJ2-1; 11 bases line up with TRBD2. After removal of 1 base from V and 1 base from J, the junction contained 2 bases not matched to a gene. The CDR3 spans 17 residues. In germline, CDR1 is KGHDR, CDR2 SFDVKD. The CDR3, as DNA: TGTGCCACCAGTGATTTAACTAGCGGGGGTTCCTACAATGAGCAGTTCTTC. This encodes CATSDLTSGGSYNEQFF.

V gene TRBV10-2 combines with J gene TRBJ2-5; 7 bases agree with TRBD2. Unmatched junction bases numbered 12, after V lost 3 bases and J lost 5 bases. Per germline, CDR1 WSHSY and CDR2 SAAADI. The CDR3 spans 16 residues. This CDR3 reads CASSEWVSGLSETQYF. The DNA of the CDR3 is TGCGCCAGCAGTGAATGGGTTAGCGGGCTCTCGGAGACCCAGTACTTC.

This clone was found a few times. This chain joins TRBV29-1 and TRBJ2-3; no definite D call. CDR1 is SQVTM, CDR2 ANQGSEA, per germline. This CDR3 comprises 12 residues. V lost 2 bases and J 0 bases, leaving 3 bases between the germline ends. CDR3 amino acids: CSVELSTDTQYF. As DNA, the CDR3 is TGCAGCGTTGAACTGAGCACAGATACGCAGTATTTT.

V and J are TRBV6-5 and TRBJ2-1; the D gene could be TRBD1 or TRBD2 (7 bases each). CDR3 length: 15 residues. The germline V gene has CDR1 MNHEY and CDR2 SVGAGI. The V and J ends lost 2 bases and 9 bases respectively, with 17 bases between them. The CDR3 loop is CASSYIRRGGGEQFF. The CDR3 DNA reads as TGTGCCAGCAGTTACATCCGCAGGGGGGGAGGTGAGCAGTTCTTC.

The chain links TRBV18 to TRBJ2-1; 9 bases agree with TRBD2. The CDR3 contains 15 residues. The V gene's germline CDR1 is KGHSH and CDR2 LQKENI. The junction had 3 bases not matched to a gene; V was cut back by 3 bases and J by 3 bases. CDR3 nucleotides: TGTGCCAGCTCACCTAGCGGGGGAGTCTACAATGAGCAGTTCTTC. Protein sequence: CASSPSGGVYNEQFF.

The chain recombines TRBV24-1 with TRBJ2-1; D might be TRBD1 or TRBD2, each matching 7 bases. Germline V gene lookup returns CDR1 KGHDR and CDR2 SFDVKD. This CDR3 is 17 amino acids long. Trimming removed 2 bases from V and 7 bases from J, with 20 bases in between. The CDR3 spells CATSDSQGGGSRNEQFF. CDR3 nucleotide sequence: TGTGCCACCAGTGATTCCCAGGGGGGGGGTAGCAGGAATGAGCAGTTCTTC.

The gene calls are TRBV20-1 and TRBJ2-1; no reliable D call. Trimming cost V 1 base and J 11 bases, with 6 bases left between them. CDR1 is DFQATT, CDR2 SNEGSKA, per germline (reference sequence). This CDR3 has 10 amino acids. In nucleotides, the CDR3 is TGCAGTGCTAGAGCGGACCAGCAGTTCTTC. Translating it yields CSARADQQFF.

The CDR3 loop is CASSQGYRAGNTDTQYF. CDR3 bases: TGCGCCAGCAGCCAAGGATACCGAGCGGGGAACACAGATACGCAGTATTTT. The gene calls are TRBV4-1 and TRBJ2-3, with 7 positions matching TRBD2. The trim removed 1 base at V and 2 bases at J, leaving 9 bases unmatched. The CDR3 consists of 17 residues. Germline V gene sequence: CDR1 MGHRA, CDR2 YSYEKL.

Here the CDR3 DNA reads TGTGCCAGCAGCCAAGATTTACGGCGGGGAGGCAATCAGCCCCAGCATTTT. Encoded protein: CASSQDLRRGGNQPQHF. The genes are TRBV3-1 (or the pseudogene TRBV3-2) and TRBJ1-5, with D unresolved. Trimming removed 0 bases from V and 2 bases from J, with 14 bases in between. The CDR3 covers 17 residues. Germline V gene data show CDR1 as LGHDT and CDR2 as YNNKEL (reference sequence).

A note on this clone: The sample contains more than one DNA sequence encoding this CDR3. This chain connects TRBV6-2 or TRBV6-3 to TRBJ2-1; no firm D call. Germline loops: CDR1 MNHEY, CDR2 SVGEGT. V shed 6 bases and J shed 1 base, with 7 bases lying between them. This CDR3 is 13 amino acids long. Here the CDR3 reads CASSPDSYNEQFF. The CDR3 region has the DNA TGTGCCAGCAGCCCAGATTCCTACAATGAGCAGTTCTTC.

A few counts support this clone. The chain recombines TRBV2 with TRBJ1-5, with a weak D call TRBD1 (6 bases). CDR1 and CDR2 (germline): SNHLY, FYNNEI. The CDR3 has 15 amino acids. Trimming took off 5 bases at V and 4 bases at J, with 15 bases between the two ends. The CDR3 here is CASSSPGTGNQPQHF. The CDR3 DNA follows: TGTGCCAGCAGTTCTCCTGGCACAGGGAATCAGCCCCAGCATTTT.

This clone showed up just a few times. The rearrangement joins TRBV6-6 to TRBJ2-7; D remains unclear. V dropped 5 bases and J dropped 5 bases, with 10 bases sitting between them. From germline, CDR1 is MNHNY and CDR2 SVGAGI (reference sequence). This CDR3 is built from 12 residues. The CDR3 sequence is CASSPTPNEQYV. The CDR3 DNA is TGTGCCAGCAGTCCCACGCCGAACGAGCAGTACGTC.

The CDR3 spells CSAPADYGYTF. As DNA, the CDR3 is TGCAGTGCTCCGGCGGACTATGGCTACACCTTC. V gene TRBV20-1 combines with J gene TRBJ1-2; D gene unclear. The CDR3 extends over 11 amino acids. Germline CDR1 and CDR2: DFQATT and SNEGSKA (reference sequence). The V end was cut by 5 bases, the J end by 3 bases, with 7 bases between.

This CDR3 reads CASSSLGVGEKLFF. Here the CDR3 DNA reads TGTGCCAGTAGTAGTTTGGGGGTTGGAGAAAAACTGTTTTTT. This chain links TRBV19 with TRBJ1-4; tentative D call: TRBD1 (5 bases). The CDR3 consists of 14 residues. V lost 4 bases and J 8 bases, leaving 14 bases between the germline ends. The V gene's germline CDR1 is LNHDA and CDR2 SQIVND (reference sequence).

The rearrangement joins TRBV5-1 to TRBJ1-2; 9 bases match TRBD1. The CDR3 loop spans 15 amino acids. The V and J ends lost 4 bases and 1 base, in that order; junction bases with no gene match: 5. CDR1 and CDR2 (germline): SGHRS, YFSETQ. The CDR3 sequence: CASSRQGEVNYGYTF. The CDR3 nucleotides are TGCGCCAGCAGCCGACAGGGGGAGGTTAACTATGGCTACACCTTC.

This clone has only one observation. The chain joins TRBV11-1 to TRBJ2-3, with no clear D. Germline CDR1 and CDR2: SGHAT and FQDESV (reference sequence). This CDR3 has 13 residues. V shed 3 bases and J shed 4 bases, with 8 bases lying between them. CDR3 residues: CASSFKDADTQYF. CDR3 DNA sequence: TGTGCCAGCAGCTTTAAGGATGCAGATACGCAGTATTTT.

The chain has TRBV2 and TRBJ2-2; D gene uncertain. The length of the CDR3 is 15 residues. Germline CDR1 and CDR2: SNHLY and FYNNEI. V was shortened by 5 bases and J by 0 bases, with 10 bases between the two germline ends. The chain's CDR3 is CASSPNPANTGELFF. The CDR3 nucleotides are TGTGCCAGCAGTCCCAATCCGGCGAACACCGGGGAGCTGTTTTTT.

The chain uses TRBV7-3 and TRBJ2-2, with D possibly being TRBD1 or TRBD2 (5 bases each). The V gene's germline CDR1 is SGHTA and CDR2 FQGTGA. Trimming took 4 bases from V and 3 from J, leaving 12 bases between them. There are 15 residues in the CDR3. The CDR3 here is CASSSTGTDTGELFF. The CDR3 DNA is TGTGCCAGCAGCTCAACTGGGACCGACACCGGGGAGCTGTTTTTT.

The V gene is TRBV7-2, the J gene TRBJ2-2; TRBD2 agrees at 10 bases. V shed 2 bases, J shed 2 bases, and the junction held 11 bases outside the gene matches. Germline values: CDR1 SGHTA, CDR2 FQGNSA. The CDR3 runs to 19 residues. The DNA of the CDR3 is TGTGCCAGCAGCTTAACTTATCTAGCGGGGGCTTTAAACACCGGGGAGCTGTTTTTT. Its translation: CASSLTYLAGALNTGELFF. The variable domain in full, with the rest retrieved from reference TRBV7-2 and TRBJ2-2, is GAGVSQSPSNKVTEKGKDVELRCDPISGHTALYWYRQSLGQGLEFLIYFQGNSAPDKSGLPSDRFSAERTGGSVSTLTIQRTQQEDSAVYLCASSLTYLAGALNTGELFFGEGSRLTVL.

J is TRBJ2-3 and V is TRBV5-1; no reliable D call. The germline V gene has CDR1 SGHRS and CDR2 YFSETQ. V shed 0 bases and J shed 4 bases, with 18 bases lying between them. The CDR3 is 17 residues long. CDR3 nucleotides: TGCGCCAGCAGCTTGGGATTATCCACAGTGGTAGCAGATACGCAGTATTTT. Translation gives CASSLGLSTVVADTQYF. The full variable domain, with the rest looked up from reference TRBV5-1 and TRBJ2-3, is KAGVTQTPRYLIKTRGQQVTLSCSPISGHRSVSWYQQTPGQGLQFLFEYFSETQRNKGNFPGRFSGRQFSNSRSEMNVSTLELGDSALYLCASSLGLSTVVADTQYFGPGTRLTVL.

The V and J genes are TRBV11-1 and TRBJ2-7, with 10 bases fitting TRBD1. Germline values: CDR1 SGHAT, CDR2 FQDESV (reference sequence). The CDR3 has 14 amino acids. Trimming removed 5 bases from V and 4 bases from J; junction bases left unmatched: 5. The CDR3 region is CASSRGQGGYEQYV. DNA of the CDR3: TGTGCCAGCAGCCGTGGACAGGGGGGTTACGAGCAGTACGTC.